What follows is one TCR beta chain and its context. Its matching antigen is unknown. The authors reverse transcribed roughly 0.5 to 1 ug RNA with random hexamers. TCRdb used MiXCR to reprocess the immunoSEQ multiplex PCR reads, holding one entry per CDR3 protein. The table has fewer than 80,000 distinct CDR3 sequences, approximately 94% seen once. This sample was included in a study of CD8 T cells in Susac syndrome. Study-level findings and limits: The study's TCR sequencing and HLA analysis covered a relatively small number of individuals, and the study acknowledged this.

The authors sequenced TCR beta from blood CD8+ and CD4+ T cells. The multiple sclerosis controls comprised treatment-naive patients whose relapsing-remitting disease was stable or active. CDR1 is SEHNR and CDR2 is FQNEAQ in the germline V gene (reference sequence). This CDR3 is 15 amino acids long. The trim removed 3 bases at V and 3 bases at J, leaving 3 bases unmatched. The sequence came from a human donor with multiple sclerosis. The sample consisted of CD8+ T cells from PBMCs. V gene TRBV7-9 combines with J gene TRBJ2-5, with 11 nucleotides matching TRBD2. CDR3 sequence: CASSFPTSGEETQYF. Here the CDR3 DNA reads TGTGCCAGCAGCTTCCCGACTAGCGGGGAAGAGACCCAGTACTTC.